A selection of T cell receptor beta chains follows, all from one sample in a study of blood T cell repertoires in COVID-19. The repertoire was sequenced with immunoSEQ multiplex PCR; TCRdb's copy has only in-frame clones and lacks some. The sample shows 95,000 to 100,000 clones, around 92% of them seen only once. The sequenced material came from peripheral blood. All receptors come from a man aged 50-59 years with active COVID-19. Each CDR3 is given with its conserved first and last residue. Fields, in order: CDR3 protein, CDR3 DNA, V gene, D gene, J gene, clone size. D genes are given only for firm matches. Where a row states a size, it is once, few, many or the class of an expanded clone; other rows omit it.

CASSLVGQGDYEQYF	TGCGCCAGCAGCTTGGTTGGACAGGGTGATTACGAGCAGTACTTC	TRBV5-1	TRBD1	TRBJ2-7	once
CASSLVSGGYTF	TGCGCCAGCAGCTTGGTATCAGGAGGCTACACCTTC	TRBV5-1	.	TRBJ1-2	.
CASSPSGTGNQPQHF	TGTGCCAGCAGCCCCTCTGGGACAGGGAATCAGCCCCAGCATTTT	TRBV7-3	TRBD1	TRBJ1-5	.
CASQTHGGRGGEQFF	TGTGCCAGCCAAACCCACGGCGGGAGGGGGGGTGAGCAGTTCTTC	TRBV6-5	TRBD2	TRBJ2-1	.
CAWRGLLGTQYF	TGTGCCTGGAGGGGACTATTGGGGACCCAGTACTTC	TRBV30	TRBD2	TRBJ2-5	.
CASRGKNTGELFF	TGCGCCAGCCGCGGGAAGAACACCGGGGAGCTGTTTTTT	TRBV5-1	.	TRBJ2-2	.
CASSGKTGGNYGYTF	TGTGCCAGCAGCGGTAAGACAGGGGGAAACTATGGCTACACCTTC	TRBV5-5	TRBD1	TRBJ1-2	.
CASREGQINSYEQYF	TGTGCCAGCAGAGAGGGACAGATAAACTCCTACGAGCAGTACTTC	TRBV2	TRBD1	TRBJ2-7	.
CASRQSSYEQYF	TGTGCCAGCAGACAGAGCTCCTACGAGCAGTACTTC	TRBV28	.	TRBJ2-7	.
CASWGMTGRNEKLFF	TGCGCCAGCTGGGGGATGACAGGGCGTAATGAAAAACTGTTTTTT	TRBV4-1	TRBD1	TRBJ1-4	.
CASSLLGPSSGNTIYF	TGTGCCAGCAGTTTATTGGGGCCGAGCTCTGGAAACACCATATATTTT	TRBV28	.	TRBJ1-3	.
CASSMGEAEQYF	TGTGCCAGTAGTATGGGGGAGGCAGAGCAGTACTTC	TRBV19	.	TRBJ2-7	.
CASSESYQVSGYTF	TGTGCCAGCAGTGAATCGTATCAGGTCAGCGGCTACACCTTC	TRBV2	.	TRBJ1-2	.
CASSFSTASSGANVLTF	TGCGCCAGCAGCTTTTCGACAGCATCCTCTGGGGCCAACGTCCTGACTTTC	TRBV5-1	.	TRBJ2-6	.
CASSRDRGNEQFF	TGTGCCAGCAGCCGTGACAGGGGGAATGAGCAGTTCTTC	TRBV12-3/TRBV12-4	TRBD1	TRBJ2-1	.
CASSSDRNTEAFF	TGTGCCAGCAGCTCTGACAGGAACACTGAAGCTTTCTTT	TRBV12-3/TRBV12-4	.	TRBJ1-1	.
CASSIPGMGTQYF	TGCGCCAGCAGCATCCCAGGGATGGGGACCCAGTACTTC	TRBV5-1	.	TRBJ2-5	.
CASSQKLAVRYEQYF	TGTGCCAGCAGCCAAAAACTAGCGGTGAGATACGAGCAGTACTTC	TRBV3-1/TRBV3-2	TRBD2	TRBJ2-7	once
CSALTGSKAEAFF	TGCAGCGCCCTGACAGGATCTAAAGCTGAAGCTTTCTTT	TRBV29-1	.	TRBJ1-1	.
CASRRQNSPLHF	TGTGCCAGCAGACGACAGAATTCACCCCTCCACTTT	TRBV28	.	TRBJ1-6	.
CASKVGGPNQPQHF	TGTGCCAGCAAGGTGGGGGGTCCCAATCAGCCCCAGCATTTT	TRBV2	.	TRBJ1-5	.
CASSLVAGGPRYNEQFF	TGCGCCAGCAGCTTGGTAGCGGGAGGGCCTCGTTACAATGAGCAGTTCTTC	TRBV5-1	TRBD2	TRBJ2-1	.
CASMTPGGPLGYGYTF	TGTGCCAGCATGACCCCCGGGGGACCACTAGGCTATGGCTACACCTTC	TRBV28	.	TRBJ1-2	.
CASSGENTGELFF	TGTGCCAGCAGTGGAGAAAACACCGGGGAGCTGTTTTTT	TRBV2	.	TRBJ2-2	.
CASAGPNTGELFF	TGTGCCAGCGCGGGACCGAACACCGGGGAGCTGTTTTTT	TRBV19	.	TRBJ2-2	.
CATSPRRGGYTF	TGTGCCACCAGTCCACGCAGGGGTGGCTACACCTTC	TRBV24-1	.	TRBJ1-2	.
CSVEETGHTEAFF	TGCAGCGTTGAAGAGACAGGGCACACTGAAGCTTTCTTT	TRBV29-1	TRBD1	TRBJ1-1	few
CASSFRLGPGVDNEQFF	TGTGCCAGCAGCTTTCGGCTAGGCCCGGGGGTGGACAATGAGCAGTTCTTC	TRBV5-4	.	TRBJ2-1	few
CASSQPTGEKGEAFF	TGCGCCAGCAGCCAACCGACAGGGGAAAAAGGTGAAGCTTTCTTT	TRBV4-1	TRBD1	TRBJ1-1	.
CASSRSDRAGTDTQYF	TGTGCCAGCAGTCGAAGCGACAGGGCCGGCACAGATACGCAGTATTTT	TRBV9	TRBD1	TRBJ2-3	.
CASKIMGSYGYTF	TGTGCCAGCAAAATAATGGGGAGCTATGGCTACACCTTC	TRBV28	.	TRBJ1-2	.
CASSLAGITDTQYF	TGTGCCAGCAGCTTGGCGGGGATCACAGATACGCAGTATTTT	TRBV7-2	.	TRBJ2-3	.
CASSYWDSDEQYF	TGTGCCAGCAGCTATTGGGACAGCGACGAGCAGTACTTC	TRBV7-9	TRBD1	TRBJ2-7	.
CATSRARQAGGIYTF	TGTGCCACCAGCAGAGCTCGGCAGGCAGGGGGCATATACACCTTC	TRBV15	TRBD1	TRBJ1-2	.
CAWNFDGVISAFF	TGTGCCTGGAACTTTGACGGAGTGATTTCGGCTTTCTTT	TRBV30	.	TRBJ1-1	.
CASSQVAGGFPDTQYF	TGCGCCAGCAGCCAAGTAGCGGGAGGGTTCCCAGATACGCAGTATTTT	TRBV4-1	TRBD2	TRBJ2-3	.
CATKGDRGRLSGNTIYF	TGTGCCACAAAGGGGGACAGGGGTCGTCTCTCTGGAAACACCATATATTTT	TRBV28	TRBD1	TRBJ1-3	.
CASSATGTGRHEQFF	TGTGCCAGCAGCGCCACCGGGACAGGGCGGCATGAGCAGTTCTTC	TRBV9	TRBD1	TRBJ2-1	.
CASSNMQRGRRGSAEAFF	TGTGCCAGCAGTAACATGCAACGGGGGAGAAGGGGCTCAGCTGAAGCTTTCTTT	TRBV28	.	TRBJ1-1	.
CASSPGRGVETQYF	TGTGCCAGCAGCCCCGGCAGGGGGGTAGAGACCCAGTACTTC	TRBV9	.	TRBJ2-5	few
CASSPTDGVEEKLFF	TGTGCCAGCAGCCCGACGGACGGGGTTGAGGAAAAACTGTTTTTT	TRBV3-1/TRBV3-2	.	TRBJ1-4	.
CASSQAPGLANPQYF	TGTGCCAGCAGCCAAGCGCCCGGACTAGCGAATCCGCAGTATTTT	TRBV7-6	TRBD2	TRBJ2-3	.
CASTEQGEQPQHF	TGTGCCAGCACCGAACAGGGGGAGCAGCCCCAGCATTTT	TRBV6-6	TRBD1	TRBJ1-5	.
CAISESGVRGYTF	TGTGCCATCAGTGAATCAGGGGTGAGGGGCTACACCTTC	TRBV10-3	.	TRBJ1-2	.
CASSFPSGRVQYF	TGTGCCAGCAGCTTCCCTAGCGGGAGGGTTCAGTACTTC	TRBV28	TRBD2	TRBJ2-7	.
CASSLGGRADTQYF	TGTGCCAGCAGCTTGGGGGGGCGCGCAGATACGCAGTATTTT	TRBV7-3	.	TRBJ2-3	.
CASSQDTRGRQGTGGQYF	TGCGCCAGCAGCCAAGATACTCGTGGCCGACAGGGGACTGGGGGGCAGTACTTC	TRBV4-1	TRBD1	TRBJ2-7	.
CASRASGANVLTF	TGTGCCAGCAGGGCCTCTGGGGCCAACGTCCTGACTTTC	TRBV28	.	TRBJ2-6	.